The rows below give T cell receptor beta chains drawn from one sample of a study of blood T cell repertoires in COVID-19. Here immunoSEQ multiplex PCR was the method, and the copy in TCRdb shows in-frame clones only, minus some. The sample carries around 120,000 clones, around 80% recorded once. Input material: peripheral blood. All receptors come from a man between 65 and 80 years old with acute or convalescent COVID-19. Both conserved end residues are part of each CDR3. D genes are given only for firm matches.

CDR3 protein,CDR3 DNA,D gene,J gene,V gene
CSVEPAGTGQETQYF,TGCAGCGTTGAACCAGCCGGGACAGGGCAAGAGACCCAGTACTTC,TRBD1,TRBJ2-5,TRBV29-1
CASSASGGASSTDTQYF,TGCGCCAGCAGCGCTAGCGGGGGGGCTTCTAGCACAGATACGCAGTATTTT,TRBD2,TRBJ2-3,TRBV5-1
CASSLVGSNTGELFF,TGCGCCAGCAGCTTGGTAGGGAGTAACACCGGGGAGCTGTTTTTT,.,TRBJ2-2,TRBV5-1
CASIREEQNTEAFF,TGTGCCAGCATCAGGGAGGAGCAGAACACTGAAGCTTTCTTT,.,TRBJ1-1,TRBV2
CASSLDGTGASGANVLTF,TGTGCCAGCAGTCTAGACGGGACAGGGGCCTCTGGGGCCAACGTCCTGACTTTC,TRBD1,TRBJ2-6,TRBV28
CAWSVLAGVQYF,TGTGCCTGGAGTGTACTAGCGGGGGTTCAGTACTTC,TRBD2,TRBJ2-7,TRBV30
CASGGAGLAGLQFF,TGTGCCAGCGGGGGGGCCGGACTAGCGGGACTCCAGTTCTTC,TRBD2,TRBJ2-1,TRBV14
CASSSPGGQGRYTDTQYF,TGTGCCAGCAGCTCCCCCGGGGGACAGGGAAGATACACAGATACGCAGTATTTT,TRBD1,TRBJ2-3,TRBV7-3
CASSVSQGAVTTDTQYF,TGTGCCAGCAGCGTATCTCAGGGGGCAGTAACCACAGATACGCAGTATTTT,TRBD1,TRBJ2-3,TRBV9
CASSEGLAGGRKETQYF,TGTGCCAGCAGTGAAGGACTAGCGGGGGGGCGTAAGGAGACCCAGTACTTC,TRBD2,TRBJ2-5,TRBV6-1